Below, one TCR beta chain is given with its context. The antigen is not known. Sequenced patients had shown CD8+CD57+ cell expansion by flow cytometry. When blood sampling took place, the patients had received no therapy. Genomic DNA, serving as template, underwent TCR beta VDJ and CDR3 profiling. A single record per CDR3 protein comes from TCRdb applying MiXCR to the reads. The sample lists fewer than 250,000 distinct CDR3 sequences; roughly half were seen once. These data come from a study of CD8+CD57+ T cells in acquired aplastic anemia. About the research overall: Recorded DNA amounts for sorted CD4+ and CD8+ cells had an average of approximately 3 ug.

Study-wide results and limits: Patients shared some 29 CD8+ CDR3 sequences with controls.

Germline-derived CDR1 and CDR2 are DFQATT and SNEGSKA (reference sequence). V was clipped by 2 bases and J by 3 bases, with 8 bases between them. CDR3 size: 12 residues. The specimen was sorted CD4+, CD8+, or CD8+CD57+ T cells (not recorded which) from PBMCs. The chain has TRBV20-1 and TRBJ2-7, with D uncertain. The origin of this receptor is a human donor with aplastic anemia. In DNA, the CDR3 is TGCAGTGCTAGAAACAGAAGCTACGAGCAGTACTTC. Translation: CSARNRSYEQYF.